Presented here are 31 T cell receptor beta chains from one specimen sequenced in a study of blood T cells in healthy people across ages. Next came a second PCR, run for about 7 to 11 cycles, which used a sample-barcoded 5' primer along with a J-beta primer mix. Using its own MiXCR run on the 5' RACE reads, TCRdb lists one record per CDR3 protein. This sample has about 780,000 distinct CDR3 sequences; 20% to 30% occur once, and the top ten carry under 3%. These data were also reused for a study on T cells of mothers and their children.

Input material: blood. The receptor set was obtained from a boy aged 5-17 years in good health.

V is TRBV7-9 and J is TRBJ2-2; D unclear. The CDR3 sequence is 15 residues long. The V and J ends lost 3 bases and 1 base respectively, with 9 bases between them. Looked up from germline, CDR1 is SEHNR and CDR2 is FQNEAQ (reference sequence). The CDR3 protein is CASSFGAGNTGELFF. The CDR3 DNA sequence: TGTGCCAGCAGCTTCGGTGCCGGGAACACCGGGGAGCTGTTTTTT.

The chain carries TRBV11-2 and TRBJ1-5; no firm D call. V shed 5 bases and J shed 0 bases, with 11 bases lying between them. CDR1 is SGHAT, CDR2 FQNNGV, per germline. This CDR3 is 15 amino acids long. In DNA form, the CDR3 reads TGTGCCAGCAGCCTTGATTGGGTTAGCAATCAGCCCCAGCATTTT. Protein sequence: CASSLDWVSNQPQHF.

This chain connects TRBV12-3 or TRBV12-4 to TRBJ1-1, with D unresolved. The CDR3 runs 15 residues. V was cut by 3 bases and J by 7 bases, with 18 bases left in between. CDR3: CASSFTYSKSFEAFF. The CDR3 DNA reads TGTGCCAGCAGTTTTACTTACAGCAAGTCCTTTGAAGCTTTCTTT.

This clonotype was picked up a small number of times. This chain connects TRBV11-2 to TRBJ1-1; D call uncertain. The CDR3 is 13 residues long. Germline CDR1 SGHAT, CDR2 FQNNGV. V was trimmed by 2 bases and J by 8 bases, leaving 12 bases between them. CDR3 region: CASSLSEGLEAFF. The CDR3 DNA reads as TGTGCCAGCAGCTTATCTGAGGGCCTAGAAGCTTTCTTT.

The rearrangement links TRBV7-6 to TRBJ2-4; TRBD2 is a possible D gene (7 bases). Trimming stripped 5 bases from V and 7 bases from J, with 15 bases between. The CDR3 sequence is 14 residues long. Germline-derived CDR1 and CDR2 are SGHVS and FNYEAQ. CDR3 region: CASSPGGGANIQYF. For the CDR3, the DNA is TGTGCCAGCAGCCCTGGAGGGGGGGCGAACATTCAGTACTTC. Full variable domain (missing parts from reference TRBV7-6 and TRBJ2-4): GAGVSQSPRYKVTKRGQDVALRCDPISGHVSLYWYRQALGQGPEFLTYFNYEAQQDKSGLPNDRFSAERPEGSISTLTIQRTEQRDSAMYRCASSPGGGANIQYFGAGTRLSVL.

This clonotype occurred a few times. The V and J genes are TRBV2 and TRBJ1-2; D is unresolved. Germline V gives CDR1 SNHLY, CDR2 FYNNEI. This CDR3 region has 11 residues. The V gene lost 4 bases and the J gene lost 6 bases, with 6 bases spanning the gap. CDR3 sequence: CASSAGHGYTF. DNA for the CDR3: TGTGCCAGCAGTGCCGGGCATGGCTACACCTTC.

This clonotype was found a few times. The rearrangement uses TRBV20-1 and TRBJ2-1; 9 positions agree with TRBD1. Germline trimming cut 1 base from V and 5 bases from J; bases unmatched to any gene: 6. This CDR3 spans 15 amino acids. Looked up from germline, CDR1 is DFQATT and CDR2 is SNEGSKA (reference sequence). Written as DNA, the CDR3 is TGCAGTGCTAGAGTGGGGACAGGGACCCACAATGAGCAGTTCTTC. Protein: CSARVGTGTHNEQFF.

In its sample, this clonotype was seen many times. Mismatch with germline at one junction end may stem from a read error. V gene TRBV5-1 combines with J gene TRBJ2-3; D is undetermined. The J call may be in error: the DNA end matches TRBJ2-5 better. This CDR3 contains 11 residues. Germline V CDR1 and CDR2: SGHRS, YFSETQ. In DNA, the CDR3 is TGCGCCAGCAGCTTGCAAGATACCCAGTACTTC. This gives the protein CASSLQDTQYF.

This clonotype was counted a few times. The chain has TRBV30 and TRBJ1-4; 9 bases are a match to TRBD1. This CDR3 is 13 amino acids long. J lost 7 bases, V lost 7 bases, and 7 bases had no gene match. Germline V lookup: CDR1 GTSNPN, CDR2 SVGIG (reference sequence). For the CDR3, the DNA is TGTGCCTTCCCGGGACAGGGCCGTGAAAAACTGTTTTTT. Translating gives CAFPGQGREKLFF.

This clonotype showed up just a few times. This sequence joins TRBV12-3 or TRBV12-4 and TRBJ2-4; D call uncertain. This CDR3 has 13 residues. V gave up 3 bases and J gave up 7 bases, with 10 bases separating them. CDR3 sequence (DNA): TGTGCCAGCAGTTTTAACCCGGAGAACATTCAGTACTTC. It encodes CASSFNPENIQYF.

This clonotype was seen only a few times. At one boundary the junction diverges from the germline segment, which might be a read error. This rearrangement joins TRBV6-5 to TRBJ1-3; D is perhaps TRBD1 (6 bases). Germline V gene lookup returns CDR1 MNHEY and CDR2 SVGAGI. The CDR3 sequence is 17 residues long. For the CDR3, the DNA is TGTGCCAGCAGATACTCCTCAACAGGGAAGAATGGAAACACCATATATTTT. It translates to CASRYSSTGKNGNTIYF.

The sample holds a few counts of this clonotype. This chain joins TRBV6-5 and TRBJ2-2; the D is unclear. The CDR3 is made up of 14 amino acids. CDR1 and CDR2 from the germline V gene are MNHEY and SVGAGI. Trimming removed 1 base at V and 7 bases at J, with 10 bases between. DNA for the CDR3: TGTGCCAGCAGTTACTTAGCTCAGCGCGGGGAGCTGTTTTTT. It specifies CASSYLAQRGELFF.

The chain recombines TRBV11-3 with TRBJ2-6, with D perhaps matching TRBD2 (5 bases). With 3 bases removed from V and 0 bases from J, the gap between germline ends came to 15 bases. CDR1 is SGHNT and CDR2 is YENEEA in the germline V gene. The CDR3 is 18 residues long. The CDR3, as DNA: TGTGCCAGCAGCTTGGGGAGACACAAAAGCTCTGGGGCCAACGTCCTGACTTTC. This translates into CASSLGRHKSSGANVLTF.

The rearrangement uses TRBV24-1 and TRBJ2-5; perhaps D is TRBD1 or TRBD2 (6 bases each). The J call may be in error: the DNA end matches TRBJ2-1 better. Germline V CDR1 and CDR2: KGHDR, SFDVKD. This CDR3 spans 12 amino acids. In nucleotides, the CDR3 is TGTGCCACCAGGGAGGGGGGCGGTGAGCAGTTCTTC. It is translated as CATREGGGEQFF.

With respect to this clonotype: Lacking the conserved final phenylalanine or tryptophan, this CDR3 likely reflects a read error. The gene calls are TRBV7-3 and TRBJ2-1; D gene ambiguous. The CDR3 is 13 residues long. V dropped 5 bases and J dropped 6 bases, with 11 bases sitting between them. Germline CDR1 reads SGHTA; CDR2 reads FQGTGA. The chain's CDR3 is CASSASDLNEQFS. As DNA, the CDR3 is TGTGCCAGCAGCGCCTCGGACCTCAATGAGCAGTTCTCC.

In this sample, this clonotype turned up a few times. The chain recombines TRBV20-1 with TRBJ1-4; TRBD1 might be the D (6 bases). The ends were cut back, 5 bases at V and 5 bases at J, with 15 bases in the middle. In germline, CDR1 is DFQATT, CDR2 SNEGSKA (reference sequence). CDR3 length: 14 residues. The CDR3 DNA is TGCAGTGCTGGGAAGTGGCAGGGGAATGAAAAACTGTTTTTT. This gives the protein CSAGKWQGNEKLFF.

This chain connects TRBV5-1 to TRBJ1-2; D gene uncertain. The V gene lost 1 base and the J gene lost 2 bases, with 9 bases spanning the gap. This CDR3 is built from 14 residues. Germline CDR1 and CDR2: SGHRS and YFSETQ. The CDR3 reads CASSLQDGNYGYTF. CDR3 coding DNA: TGCGCCAGCAGCTTGCAGGACGGGAACTATGGCTACACCTTC. Filled out from reference TRBV5-1 and TRBJ1-2, the complete variable domain reads KAGVTQTPRYLIKTRGQQVTLSCSPISGHRSVSWYQQTPGQGLQFLFEYFSETQRNKGNFPGRFSGRQFSNSRSEMNVSTLELGDSALYLCASSLQDGNYGYTFGSGTRLTVV.

This clonotype appeared a few times. This chain's CDR3 is CASTSWGNEKLFF. CDR3 nucleotide sequence: TGCGCCAGCACTTCCTGGGGTAATGAAAAACTGTTTTTT. This chain links TRBV4-1 with TRBJ1-4, with D hard to call. The CDR3 length is 13 residues. CDR1 is MGHRA, CDR2 YSYEKL, per germline. The V end lost 7 bases, the J end lost 4 bases, and 10 bases lay between the germline ends.

This clonotype was counted between two and nine times. This chain uses TRBV12-3 or TRBV12-4 with TRBJ2-5; D possibly corresponds to TRBD1 (6 bases). The CDR3 has 14 residues. V lost 6 bases, J lost 6 bases, and 17 bases lay in between. The CDR3 protein is CASSKGHPGQTQYF. CDR3 in DNA: TGTGCCAGCAGCAAGGGACACCCTGGTCAGACCCAGTACTTC.

This clonotype was picked up one time. V gene TRBV6-1 combines with J gene TRBJ1-1; TRBD1 matches at 9 bases. Germline V lookup: CDR1 MNHNS, CDR2 SASEGT. The J segment lost 2 bases and the V segment lost 7 bases, leaving 14 bases of the junction unmatched. The CDR3 loop spans 17 amino acids. The CDR3 DNA reads as TGTGCCAGCAATCCACAGGGGGCGGGGGGTGGAAACACTGAAGCTTTCTTT. This gives the protein CASNPQGAGGGNTEAFF.

The CDR3 loop is CATSLRLGETQYF. CDR3 sequence (DNA): TGTGCCACCAGTTTGAGGCTGGGAGAGACCCAGTACTTC. V usage is TRBV24-1 and J usage is TRBJ2-5; no firm D call. Germline V gene data show CDR1 as KGHDR and CDR2 as SFDVKD. The CDR3 is made up of 13 amino acids. The V and J ends lost 6 bases and 4 bases respectively, with 11 bases between them.

This clonotype was seen a few times. This chain uses TRBV6-5 with TRBJ2-1, with TRBD2 identical over 7 bases. Trimming removed 5 bases from V and 2 bases from J; junction bases left unmatched: 6. Germline V CDR1 and CDR2: MNHEY, SVGAGI. The CDR3 consists of 15 residues. The CDR3 sequence: CASSNRLAAYNEQFF. CDR3 nucleotide sequence: TGTGCCAGCAGTAACAGACTAGCCGCCTACAATGAGCAGTTCTTC.

The chain carries TRBV7-9 and TRBJ2-1, with a weak D call TRBD1 (6 bases). The last part of the DNA fits TRBJ2-7 better; the J call may be wrong. The CDR3 contains 15 residues. Germline loops: CDR1 SEHNR, CDR2 FQNEAQ (reference sequence). The CDR3 DNA reads as TGTGCCAGCAGCACAAATTGGGACAAGGGCTACGAGCAGTACTTC. Its protein is CASSTNWDKGYEQYF.

The chain couples TRBV12-3 or TRBV12-4 to TRBJ2-5, with D tentatively TRBD2 (6 bases). TRBJ2-1 matches the DNA end more closely, so the J call is doubtful. This CDR3 has 16 residues. The CDR3 sequence is CASSFGSTSSYNEQFF. The CDR3 bases are TGTGCCAGCAGTTTCGGGTCGACTAGCTCCTACAATGAGCAGTTCTTC.

The chain is built from TRBV29-1 and TRBJ2-7; D ambiguous. Trimming pared 1 base from V and 6 bases from J, leaving 13 bases between. The CDR3 consists of 13 residues. Germline-derived CDR1 and CDR2 are SQVTM and ANQGSEA. The CDR3 loop is CSVEASQRAEQYF. CDR3 in DNA: TGCAGCGTTGAAGCCTCCCAGCGCGCCGAGCAGTACTTC.

There are a few counts of this clonotype. The chain employs TRBV7-9 and TRBJ1-4, with D tentatively TRBD1 (5 bases). CDR1 is SEHNR and CDR2 is FQNEAQ in the germline V gene (reference sequence). The length of the CDR3 is 15 residues. Deletions cut 1 base from V and 7 bases from J, with 13 bases between. As DNA, the CDR3 is TGTGCCAGCAGCTTAGGGGGGACCTCGAGTGAAAAACTGTTTTTT. Protein product: CASSLGGTSSEKLFF.

This clonotype showed up many times. The chain employs TRBV11-2 and TRBJ2-1, with D perhaps TRBD1 or TRBD2 (6 bases each). This CDR3 has 15 residues. Germline V CDR1 and CDR2: SGHAT, FQNNGV. The V end lost 1 base, the J end lost 0 bases, and 7 bases lay between the germline ends. In nucleotides, the CDR3 is TGTGCCAGCAGCTTAGCGGGGGCCTCCTACAATGAGCAGTTCTTC. Translated: CASSLAGASYNEQFF. The whole variable domain, filled in from reference TRBV11-2 and TRBJ2-1, reads EAGVAQSPRYKIIEKRQSVAFWCNPISGHATLYWYQQILGQGPKLLIQFQNNGVVDDSQLPKDRFSAERLKGVDSTLKIQPAKLEDSAVYLCASSLAGASYNEQFFGPGTRLTVL.

A few counts support this clonotype. The gene calls are TRBV15 and TRBJ2-4, with 9 bases aligning to TRBD1. Looked up from germline, CDR1 is LNHNV and CDR2 is YYDKDF (reference sequence). Trimming at V came to 8 bases and at J to 4 bases, leaving 0 bases not matched to a gene. The CDR3 is 12 residues long. The CDR3 sequence: CATGQGKNIQYF. CDR3 nucleotide sequence: TGTGCCACCGGACAGGGGAAAAACATTCAGTACTTC.

The V call is TRBV29-1, the J call TRBJ1-2; no reliable D call. With 0 bases removed from V and 12 bases from J, the gap between germline ends came to 20 bases. This CDR3 is built from 14 residues. CDR1 is SQVTM and CDR2 is ANQGSEA in the germline V gene. Here the CDR3 DNA reads TGCAGCGTTGAAGATGCGGGTTTACGTATCTTCAACACCTTC. Translation: CSVEDAGLRIFNTF.

V gene TRBV7-9 combines with J gene TRBJ1-5; perhaps TRBD1 as D (6 bases). CDR1 is SEHNR, CDR2 FQNEAQ, per germline (reference sequence). The V and J ends lost 6 bases and 2 bases respectively, with 11 bases between them. CDR3 length equals 14 residues. The CDR3 DNA reads TGTGCCAGCAGGAAGGGGGTAGGCAATCAGCCCCAGCATTTT. As protein: CASRKGVGNQPQHF.

The rearrangement joins TRBV29-1 to TRBJ2-3; D is undetermined. This CDR3 has 13 residues. Germline loops: CDR1 SQVTM, CDR2 ANQGSEA. V was pared by 3 bases and J by 3 bases, with 10 bases between. The chain's CDR3 is CSVDSPRTDTQYF. In DNA form, the CDR3 reads TGCAGCGTTGATAGTCCGAGGACAGATACGCAGTATTTT.